A single sample gave rise to the 6 T cell receptor beta chains below, sequenced in a study of Graves' ophthalmopathy and Graves' hyperthyroidism. Amplification of the TCR beta CDR3 regions used RNA transcripts (as template). HTBI primers were used in a first-round RT-PCR, which preceded a second-round multiplex PCR. TCRdb used MiXCR to reprocess the multiplex PCR reads, holding one entry per CDR3 protein. The sample includes 200,000 to 250,000 distinct CDR3 sequences, roughly 21% seen only once; the top ten take around two fifths. Sequencing was done on a sample of peripheral blood. These receptors all stem from a woman between 45 and 65 years old with Graves' ophthalmopathy.

This clonotype came up many times. The rearrangement joins TRBV28 to TRBJ1-1, with D perhaps matching TRBD1 (6 bases). V lost 6 bases to trimming and J lost 7 bases, with 18 bases between them. Germline V lookup: CDR1 MDHEN, CDR2 SYDVKM. This CDR3 comprises 14 residues. The CDR3 loop reads CASRGALTLGEAFF. The CDR3 DNA reads TGTGCCAGCAGGGGGGCTCTGACTCTGGGTGAAGCTTTCTTT.

In its sample, this clonotype was seen many times. The chain employs TRBV25-1 and TRBJ2-5; TRBD2 agrees at 13 bases. This CDR3 is 17 amino acids long. The V segment lost 4 bases and the J segment 5 bases; nucleotides outside the gene matches: 10. Germline V gene lookup returns CDR1 MGHDK and CDR2 SYGVNS. CDR3 residues: CASSVGGRGLAGETQYF. The CDR3 DNA reads TGTGCCAGCAGTGTTGGGGGACGGGGACTAGCGGGGGAGACCCAGTACTTC. The full variable domain, with the rest looked up from reference TRBV25-1 and TRBJ2-5, is EADIYQTPRYLVIGTGKKITLECSQTMGHDKMYWYQQDPGMELHLIHYSYGVNSTEKGDLSSESTVSRIRTEHFPLTLESARPSHTSQYLCASSVGGRGLAGETQYFGPGTRLLVL.

This clonotype has just a few counts. The chain carries TRBV5-1 and TRBJ2-5; no clear D gene. Per the germline V gene, CDR1 is SGHRS and CDR2 is YFSETQ. V was pared by 2 bases and J by 4 bases, with 9 bases between. The CDR3 totals 13 residues. This CDR3 reads CASSFRHTETQYF. The CDR3 DNA sequence: TGCGCCAGCAGCTTCCGACACACAGAGACCCAGTACTTC.

This clonotype appeared many times. The J gene is TRBJ1-5, the V gene TRBV19, with 8 bases lining up with TRBD1. The CDR3 is made up of 15 amino acids. The V and J ends lost 6 bases and 5 bases, in that order; junction bases with no gene match: 9. CDR1 is LNHDA and CDR2 is SQIVND in the germline V gene (reference sequence). The DNA for the CDR3 is TGTGCCAGTAGAAGACAGGGGTTGTCGGATCAGCCCCAGCATTTT. Translation gives CASRRQGLSDQPQHF.

In its sample, this clonotype was seen many times. The V call is TRBV30, the J call TRBJ1-1; D uncertain. The germline V gene encodes CDR1 GTSNPN and CDR2 SVGIG (reference sequence). V was cut by 4 bases and J by 4 bases, with 13 bases left in between. This CDR3 spans 13 amino acids. The CDR3 region has the DNA TGTGCCTGGAACATGGGCTCGGTCACTGAAGCTTTCTTT. Translation: CAWNMGSVTEAFF.

This clonotype was observed at least ten times. V usage is TRBV13 and J usage is TRBJ2-5; D might be TRBD2 (5 bases). V shed 1 base and J shed 4 bases, with 19 bases lying between them. Germline V gene sequence: CDR1 PRHDT, CDR2 FYEKMQ (reference sequence). This CDR3 comprises 17 residues. Here the CDR3 reads CASSLDGGPASLETQYF. In nucleotides, the CDR3 is TGTGCCAGCAGCTTAGACGGCGGCCCAGCTAGCTTAGAGACCCAGTACTTC.